A selection of T cell receptor beta chains follows, all from one sample in a study of T cells in Graves' hyperthyroidism and ophthalmopathy. Each CDR3 protein gets one entry after TCRdb re-called the multiplex PCR reads with MiXCR. The sample contains over 400,000 distinct CDR3 sequences, around 15% of which appear only once. Sequenced material: blood. The receptors shown here come from a man between 18 and 35 years old with Graves' ophthalmopathy. Both conserved end residues are part of each CDR3. A D gene is named only where the DNA matches it firmly. Some rows mark clone size as missing; the rest say once, few, many or name a class of expanded clone.

j_call,clone_size,d_call,v_call,cdr3_aa,cdr3_nt
TRBJ2-3,many,TRBD2,TRBV5-1,CASSLGTSGRATDTQYF,TGCGCCAGCAGCTTGGGGACTAGCGGGAGGGCCACAGATACGCAGTATTTT
TRBJ2-7,few,TRBD2,TRBV14,CASSQDYRSGGEDYEQYF,TGTGCCAGCAGCCAAGATTATCGCTCGGGGGGGGAAGACTACGAGCAGTACTTC
TRBJ1-3,many,TRBD1,TRBV2,CASIGTGGNTIYF,TGTGCCAGCATTGGGACAGGGGGAAACACCATATATTTT
TRBJ1-2,many,-,TRBV7-2,CASSSAGGNYGYTF,TGTGCCAGCAGCTCTGCGGGGGGAAACTATGGCTACACCTTC
TRBJ2-5,many,-,TRBV6-1,CASSEVYKGDETQYF,TGTGCCAGCAGTGAAGTCTATAAGGGGGATGAGACCCAGTACTTC
TRBJ2-2,-,TRBD2,TRBV12-3/TRBV12-4,CASRVGGANTGELFF,TGTGCCAGCAGGGTCGGGGGGGCGAACACCGGGGAGCTGTTTTTT
TRBJ2-1,many,TRBD1,TRBV11-1,CASRQRQGGDEQFF,TGTGCCAGCAGACAACGACAGGGGGGGGATGAGCAGTTCTTC
TRBJ2-7,many,-,TRBV20-1,CSASQGLEQYF,TGCAGTGCTAGTCAGGGACTCGAGCAGTACTTC
TRBJ1-4,-,TRBD1,TRBV29-1,CSASDRGSEKLFF,TGCAGCGCTTCGGACAGGGGAAGTGAAAAACTGTTTTTT
TRBJ1-6,-,-,TRBV10-3,CAISEGQGPNSPLHF,TGTGCCATCAGTGAGGGGCAGGGCCCTAATTCACCCCTCCACTTT
TRBJ2-1,many,-,TRBV6-1,CASSTGVYNEQFF,TGTGCCAGCAGCACAGGAGTCTACAATGAGCAGTTCTTC
TRBJ1-5,-,-,TRBV3-1,CASSQDLTGKPQHF,TGTGCCAGCAGCCAAGATTTGACAGGCAAGCCCCAGCATTTT
TRBJ2-3,many,TRBD2,TRBV5-1,CASSLGGAEDTQYF,TGCGCCAGTAGCCTCGGGGGGGCCGAGGATACGCAGTATTTT
TRBJ2-2,-,-,TRBV24-1,CATSGGRGGTGELFF,TGTGCCACCAGTGGGGGCAGGGGTGGCACCGGGGAGCTGTTTTTT
TRBJ2-7,many,TRBD2,TRBV12-3/TRBV12-4,CASSQTSGRAGEQYF,TGTGCCAGCAGCCAGACTAGCGGGAGGGCTGGCGAGCAGTACTTC
TRBJ2-5,many,-,TRBV11-2,CASSFLWDGETQYF,TGTGCCAGCAGCTTCTTGTGGGATGGGGAGACCCAGTACTTC
TRBJ2-6,many,-,TRBV6-1,CASSYIFSGANVLTF,TGTGCCAGCAGTTACATCTTCTCTGGGGCCAACGTCCTGACTTTC
TRBJ2-2,-,-,TRBV6-1,CASSEARGTGELFF,TGTGCCAGCAGTGAAGCAAGGGGGACCGGGGAGCTGTTTTTT
TRBJ1-2,few,-,TRBV4-2,CASSQDHQQNYGYTF,TGTGCCAGCAGCCAGGACCATCAGCAAAACTATGGCTACACCTTC
TRBJ2-3,few,-,TRBV3-1,CASSRDTAQDTQYF,TGTGCCAGCAGCCGGGACACGGCCCAAGATACGCAGTATTTT
TRBJ2-7,-,TRBD1,TRBV7-6,CASSLDGGQASSYEQYF,TGTGCCAGCAGCTTAGATGGGGGACAGGCCAGCTCCTACGAGCAGTACTTC
TRBJ1-2,many,TRBD1,TRBV20-1,CSASTGTGYGYTF,TGCAGTGCCTCTACCGGGACAGGCTATGGCTACACCTTC
TRBJ1-5,many,-,TRBV6-1,CASSDDISNQPQHF,TGTGCCAGCAGTGACGACATTAGCAATCAGCCCCAGCATTTT
TRBJ2-7,many,-,TRBV12-3/TRBV12-4,CASSSWGGASYEQYF,TGTGCCAGCAGCTCATGGGGCGGGGCCTCCTACGAGCAGTACTTC
TRBJ1-2,many,-,TRBV6-1,CASSERRSGNYGYTF,TGTGCCAGCAGTGAAAGGAGGTCAGGAAACTATGGCTACACCTTC